This T cell receptor beta chain originates from a study of blood T cells in healthy people across ages. Of note for this clonotype: As yet, its antigen is unknown.

Through a sample-barcoded 5' primer and a J-beta primer mix, a second PCR was run for 7 to 11 cycles. From the 5' RACE reads, TCRdb called clonotypes with MiXCR, one entry per CDR3 protein. Among 1.5 million to 2 million distinct CDR3 sequences listed, 28% were seen once. Germline V gene lookup returns CDR1 MNHEY and CDR2 SVGEGT. V shed 8 bases, J shed 0 bases, and the junction held 3 bases outside the gene matches. The CDR3 loop spans 14 amino acids. General observations from the study: TCR beta diversity per million T cells fell roughly linearly with age.

Sequencing was performed on blood. The origin of this receptor is a woman aged 25 to 39 in good health. This chain connects TRBV6-2 or TRBV6-3 to TRBJ1-3, with 8 bases that match TRBD1. This chain's CDR3 is CASDRGSSGNTIYF. DNA for the CDR3: TGTGCCAGCGACAGGGGCAGCTCTGGAAACACCATATATTTT.